This T cell receptor (beta chain) was profiled in a study of blood T cell repertoires in COVID-19. Study information: Material from acute and convalescent COVID-19 was sourced from the United States, Italy and Spain. Sources were T cells, B-cell-depleted T cells, or PBMCs; the material itself was cDNA or gDNA.

In the study's own analysis: Reference gene primers were amplified, and this amplification served to estimate nucleated cell counts. Clones were read by immunoSEQ multiplex PCR, and TCRdb kept only the in-frame ones, dropping some. That table gives V, J and clone size, and the DNA gave D and trimming. Among 350,000 to 450,000 clones listed, around 84% were seen once. V dropped 4 bases and J dropped 1 base, with 14 bases sitting between them. CDR3 length: 15 amino acids. Germline assignment: CDR1 SGHRS and CDR2 YFSETQ. The sample comprised peripheral blood. The receptor was derived from a woman under 30 with acute or convalescent COVID-19. The chain uses TRBV5-1 and TRBJ1-1, with D maybe TRBD1 (6 bases). CDR3 nucleotide sequence: TGCGCCAGCAGCATAACAGGGAATTCGAACACTGAAGCTTTCTTT. This sequence encodes CASSITGNSNTEAFF.